The T cell receptor (beta chain) under discussion was sequenced for a study of T cell repertoires in cytomegalovirus infection. In this sample, this clonotype turned up many times. CDR3 length: 15 amino acids. V gave up 4 bases and J gave up 7 bases, with 16 bases separating them. Germline CDR1 SGHVS, CDR2 FQNEAQ. Using its own MiXCR run on the reads, TCRdb lists one record per CDR3 protein. Of 200,000 to 300,000 distinct CDR3 sequences listed, about an eighth are singletons. The source is a human donor in good health (CMV status not recorded). Some clones in this sample may be carry-over from other donors' samples. The chain employs TRBV7-8 and TRBJ2-2; D gene unclear. The sample consisted of PBMCs. The CDR3 is CASSYRRMRVGELFF. The CDR3 nucleotides are TGTGCCAGCAGCTACCGGAGAATGCGAGTCGGGGAGCTGTTTTTT.